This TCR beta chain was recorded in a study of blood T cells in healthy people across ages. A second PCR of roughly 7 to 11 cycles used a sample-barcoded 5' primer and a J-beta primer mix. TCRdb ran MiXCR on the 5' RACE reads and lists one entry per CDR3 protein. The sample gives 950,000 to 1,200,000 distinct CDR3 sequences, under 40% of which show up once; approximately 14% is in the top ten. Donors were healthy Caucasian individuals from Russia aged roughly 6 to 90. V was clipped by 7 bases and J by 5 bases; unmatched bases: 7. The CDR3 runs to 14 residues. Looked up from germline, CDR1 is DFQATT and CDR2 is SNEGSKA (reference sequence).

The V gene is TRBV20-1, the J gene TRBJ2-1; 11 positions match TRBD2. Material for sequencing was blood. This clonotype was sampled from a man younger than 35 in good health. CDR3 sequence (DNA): TGCAGTGTAACTAGCGGGGGTAATGACAATGAGCAGTTCTTC. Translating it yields CSVTSGGNDNEQFF.